Only a few counts were recorded for the clone carrying this T cell receptor beta chain. Its cognate antigen is unknown. The V and J ends lost 7 bases and 6 bases respectively, with 22 bases between them. The CDR3 runs to 15 residues. From germline, CDR1 is ENHRY and CDR2 SYGVKD. This record comes from a study of CD8 T cells in ankylosing spondylitis. Study results and caveats: A TCR beta motif made of several highly homologous variants seemed typical of ankylosing spondylitis blood.

TCRdb recomputed calls from the 5' RACE reads with MiXCR, one row per CDR3 protein. The profile shows fewer than 400,000 distinct CDR3 sequences, 20% to 25% of them singletons. The receptor was isolated from a male donor with ankylosing spondylitis. Sequencing was performed on blood, either unsorted or a sorted T cell fraction (not recorded which). This chain uses TRBV10-3 with TRBJ2-7; tentative D call: TRBD2 (6 bases). In DNA, the CDR3 is TGTGCCATCACCAACCCGGGACTGAACCCTCTCGAGCAGTACTTC. This codes for CAITNPGLNPLEQYF.